What follows are 6 T cell receptor beta chains derived from one specimen sequenced in a study of regulatory T cells in long-lasting Graves disease (dated by TCRdb to about 2021). Receptor amplification or capture employed multiplex PCR. Sequencing instrument: Illumina HiSeq 4000. TCR beta libraries were built with iRepertoire HTBI primers and Arm-PCR amplification of CDR3 regions. TCRdb trimmed the raw reads at Q25, called clones with MiXCR and kept productive beta chains. Identical CDR3 protein sequences are pooled into one entry, listed with their most common genes and DNA. A total of roughly 700,000 distinct CDR3 sequences appear in this sample, 30% of them only once. Around 40% of the sample rests with the top ten. Reading the label with the study, this specimen's time point is: persistent/refractory GD, antithyroid drugs over 5 years with positive TRAb. RNA was extracted from PBMCs in TRIzol for both TCR sequencing and RNA sequencing.

The sample was peripheral blood mononuclear cells (PBMCs), taken when the disease was refractory, from a patient treated with antithyroid drugs. Receptors originate from a female donor with Graves disease.

V and J are TRBV5-1 and TRBJ1-1; D not certain. The germline gives CDR1 SGHRS, CDR2 YFSETQ. The V and J ends lost 3 bases and 2 bases respectively, with 11 bases between them. The CDR3 extends over 14 amino acids. CDR3: CASSSAWANTEAFF. The CDR3 region has the DNA TGCGCCAGCAGCTCAGCATGGGCAAACACTGAAGCTTTCTTT.

This chain links TRBV7-2 with TRBJ1-5; no definite D call. The CDR3 covers 17 residues. V lost 1 base and J lost 4, with 17 bases in between. Germline V gene sequence: CDR1 SGHTA, CDR2 FQGNSA. CDR3 loop: CASSLVSLVVRNQPQHF. CDR3 DNA: TGTGCCAGCAGCTTAGTTAGTCTTGTCGTCAGGAATCAGCCCCAGCATTTT.

The DNA of the CDR3 is TGTGCCAGCAGCTTAGGGCAGGGAGCATCCTACACCTTC. It specifies CASSLGQGASYTF. This chain connects TRBV11-2 to TRBJ1-2, with D perhaps matching TRBD1 (5 bases). Deletions cut 1 base from V and 10 bases from J, with 13 bases between. Per the germline V gene, CDR1 is SGHAT and CDR2 is FQNNGV. CDR3 length: 13 residues.

The chain couples TRBV5-4 to TRBJ2-7; D not certain. The CDR3 consists of 16 residues. Germline CDR1 is SGHNT and CDR2 is YYREEE (reference sequence). Deletions cut 0 bases from V and 5 bases from J, with 18 bases between. The CDR3 nucleotides are TGTGCCAGCAGCTTGGTAGAGAATCAAGAAGGCCACGAGCAGTACTTC. It encodes CASSLVENQEGHEQYF.

This clonotype occurred many times. The chain links TRBV11-2 to TRBJ2-7; TRBD2 might be the D (5 bases). This CDR3 contains 15 residues. Germline loops: CDR1 SGHAT, CDR2 FQNNGV. V lost 5 bases and J 0 bases, leaving 14 bases between the germline ends. CDR3 sequence reads: CASSAPGSSSYEQYF. As DNA, the CDR3 is TGTGCCAGCAGCGCCCCGGGGTCAAGCTCCTACGAGCAGTACTTC.

The table lists this clonotype with a few counts. This chain joins TRBV29-1 and TRBJ2-4; D gene uncertain. The ends were cut back, 3 bases at V and 4 bases at J, with 10 bases in the middle. Germline V CDR1 and CDR2: SQVTM, ANQGSEA. The CDR3 contains 13 residues. Written as DNA, the CDR3 is TGCAGCGTTGAGAAGGCAGATAAAAACATTCAGTACTTC. Protein sequence: CSVEKADKNIQYF. The variable domain in full, completed from reference TRBV29-1 and TRBJ2-4, reads SAVISQKPSRDICQRGTSLTIQCQVDSQVTMMFWYRQQPGQSLTLIATANQGSEATYESGFVIDKFPISRPNLTFSTLTVSNMSPEDSSIYLCSVEKADKNIQYFGAGTRLSVL.